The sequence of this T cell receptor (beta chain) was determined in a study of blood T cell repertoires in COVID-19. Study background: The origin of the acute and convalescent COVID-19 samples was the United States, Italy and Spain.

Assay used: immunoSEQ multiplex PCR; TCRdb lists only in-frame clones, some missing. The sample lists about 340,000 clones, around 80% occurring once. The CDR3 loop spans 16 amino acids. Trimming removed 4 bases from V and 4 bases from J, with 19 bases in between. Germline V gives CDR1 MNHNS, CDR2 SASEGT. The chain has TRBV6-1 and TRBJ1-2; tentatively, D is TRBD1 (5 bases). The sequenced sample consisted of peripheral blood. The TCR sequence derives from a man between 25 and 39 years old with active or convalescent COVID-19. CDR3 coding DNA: TGTGCCAGCAGTGCAAGGGCCTCCTGGGGCTCCTATGGCTACACCTTC. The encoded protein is CASSARASWGSYGYTF.